Following are 25 T cell receptor beta chains from one sample sequenced in a study of shared clonotypes between healthy human individuals. Method: immunoSEQ multiplex PCR; TCRdb's copy keeps in-frame clones and lacks some. The top ten hold 0.13% of the sample, which has 2 million or so clones, 90% to 95% seen once. What was sequenced was naive CD4+ T cells sorted from blood. Described subset: CD45RA+ positively selected. The receptor source for this set is a man between 18 and 29 years old in good health.

The genes are TRBV6-5 and TRBJ2-7, with D unclear. V lost 0 bases and J lost 6, with 12 bases in between. Germline CDR1 and CDR2: MNHEY and SVGAGI. This CDR3 comprises 14 residues. The CDR3 bases are TGTGCCAGCAGTTACTCTTGGACCGACGCCGAGCAGTACTTC. It encodes CASSYSWTDAEQYF.

The chain recombines TRBV5-4 with TRBJ1-1; TRBD1 is a possible D gene (6 bases). The germline gives CDR1 SGHNT, CDR2 YYREEE (reference sequence). V lost 5 bases and J lost 3, with 14 bases in between. The CDR3 covers 14 residues. Here the CDR3 reads CASRKTGPHTEAFF. CDR3 nucleotides: TGTGCCAGCAGGAAGACAGGACCCCACACTGAAGCTTTCTTT.

The rearrangement links TRBV7-2 to TRBJ1-3, with D tentatively TRBD1 (6 bases). V lost 5 bases to trimming and J lost 3 bases, with 17 bases between them. Germline V lookup: CDR1 SGHTA, CDR2 FQGNSA. The CDR3 has 16 amino acids. The CDR3 bases are TGTGCCAGCAGCCCGTCACAGGGTTTTAGTGGAAACACCATATATTTT. It codes for CASSPSQGFSGNTIYF.

The V call is TRBV6-1, the J call TRBJ2-2; TRBD1 or TRBD2 may be the D gene (5 bases each). The V and J ends lost 6 bases and 3 bases respectively, with 14 bases between them. Germline values: CDR1 MNHNS, CDR2 SASEGT. This CDR3 spans 15 amino acids. CDR3 coding DNA: TGTGCCAGCAGCATCGGGGCAGAATACACCGGGGAGCTGTTTTTT. This codes for CASSIGAEYTGELFF.

This clone was counted a single time. The chain links TRBV5-1 to TRBJ2-2; 11 positions agree with TRBD2. This CDR3 comprises 17 residues. Germline V gene data show CDR1 as SGHRS and CDR2 as YFSETQ. V lost 4 bases to trimming and J lost 1 base; unmatched junction nucleotides: 6. CDR3 residues: CASSIYGLAGNTGELFF. The CDR3 DNA is TGCGCCAGCAGCATTTACGGACTAGCGGGGAACACCGGGGAGCTGTTTTTT.

This clone was detected only once. The gene calls are TRBV7-6 and TRBJ2-7; 8 bases line up with TRBD1. The V segment lost 1 base and the J segment 2 bases; nucleotides outside the gene matches: 10. Germline CDR1 SGHVS, CDR2 FNYEAQ. This CDR3 is 17 amino acids long. In DNA, the CDR3 is TGTGCCAGCAGCTTAGTGGGGCCACAGGGGGAAGCCTACGAGCAGTACTTC. This translates into CASSLVGPQGEAYEQYF.

The V gene is TRBV10-1, the J gene TRBJ2-1, with D possibly matching TRBD1 (7 bases). Germline V gene lookup returns CDR1 WNHNN and CDR2 SYGVQD (reference sequence). CDR3 size: 18 residues. V was trimmed by 6 bases and J by 1 base, leaving 22 bases between them. CDR3 amino acids: CASSSQGGLSRSYNEQFF. CDR3 bases: TGCGCCAGCAGCTCGCAGGGGGGCCTCTCACGGTCCTACAATGAGCAGTTCTTC.

V and J are TRBV6-6 and TRBJ1-2; D is perhaps TRBD1 (6 bases). V was shortened by 2 bases and J by 2 bases, with 9 bases between the two germline ends. The CDR3 is made up of 14 amino acids. Germline-derived CDR1 and CDR2 are MNHNY and SVGAGI (reference sequence). CDR3 DNA: TGTGCCAGCAGTTACGGGCAGGGGAACTATGGCTACACCTTC. The encoded protein is CASSYGQGNYGYTF.

The chain carries TRBV6-6 and TRBJ2-5, with TRBD1 matching 12 bases. V lost 5 bases, J lost 4 bases, and 2 bases stayed unmatched. The CDR3 loop spans 14 amino acids. The germline V gene has CDR1 MNHNY and CDR2 SVGAGI (reference sequence). In DNA, the CDR3 is TGTGCCAGCAGTGGGACAGGGGGCCGAGAGACCCAGTACTTC. This codes for CASSGTGGRETQYF.

This chain links TRBV4-3 with TRBJ1-2; D is uncertain. Looked up from germline, CDR1 is LGHNA and CDR2 is YSLEER. Trimming pared 5 bases from V and 1 base from J, leaving 17 bases between. This CDR3 has 16 amino acids. CDR3: CASSSTRRALNYGYTF. The CDR3 bases are TGCGCCAGCAGCTCGACTCGACGGGCCCTTAACTATGGCTACACCTTC.

This chain joins TRBV30 and TRBJ1-1; D not resolved. The germline gives CDR1 GTSNPN, CDR2 SVGIG (reference sequence). Deletions cut 1 base from V and 3 bases from J, with 6 bases between. This CDR3 is built from 12 residues. The CDR3 DNA reads TGTGCCTGGAGTGGACCCCACACTGAAGCTTTCTTT. Protein sequence: CAWSGPHTEAFF.

The chain links TRBV10-3 to TRBJ2-2; 8 bases map to TRBD1. Germline V gives CDR1 ENHRY, CDR2 SYGVKD. The CDR3 spans 17 residues. The V and J ends lost 1 base and 2 bases, in that order; junction bases with no gene match: 6. As DNA, the CDR3 is TGTGCCATCAGTGAGTTACCGGGACAGGCCAACACCGGGGAGCTGTTTTTT. The encoded protein is CAISELPGQANTGELFF.

This clone was seen only once. The rearrangement links TRBV2 to TRBJ2-5; 9 positions match TRBD1. J was trimmed by 5 bases and V by 6 bases; bases with no gene match: 4. CDR1 and CDR2 from the germline V gene are SNHLY and FYNNEI. The CDR3 covers 13 residues. CDR3 in amino acids: CASRTTGGETQYF. In DNA form, the CDR3 reads TGTGCCAGCAGGACGACAGGGGGTGAGACCCAGTACTTC.

The V and J genes are TRBV6-1 and TRBJ2-1; no firm D call. V was cut by 7 bases and J by 7 bases, with 14 bases left in between. The CDR3 loop spans 13 amino acids. The germline gives CDR1 MNHNS, CDR2 SASEGT. The CDR3 is CASITGNGNEQFF. In DNA, the CDR3 is TGTGCCAGCATCACCGGTAATGGGAATGAGCAGTTCTTC.

This clone appeared a single time. This chain links TRBV7-2 with TRBJ2-1; D is ambiguous. Trimming stripped 5 bases from V and 7 bases from J, with 18 bases between. The CDR3 has 15 residues. Per germline, CDR1 SGHTA and CDR2 FQGNSA. CDR3 DNA: TGTGCCAGCAGCCCCCGGGTCGAGGCTGCGAATGAGCAGTTCTTC. As protein: CASSPRVEAANEQFF.

The chain links TRBV25-1 to TRBJ2-2; D uncertain. CDR1 and CDR2 (germline): MGHDK, SYGVNS. The length of the CDR3 is 15 residues. Trimming removed 2 bases from V and 1 base from J, with 8 bases in between. The CDR3 region has the DNA TGTGCCAGCAGTGAAAGGGCTAAGAACACCGGGGAGCTGTTTTTT. Translation: CASSERAKNTGELFF.

The chain couples TRBV5-6 to TRBJ1-3; D is ambiguous. Germline V lookup: CDR1 SGHDT, CDR2 YYEEEE. CDR3 size: 16 residues. Trimming shortened V by 2 bases and J by 0 bases, and 12 bases separated the two germline ends. In nucleotides, the CDR3 is TGTGCCAGCAGCTTTGTCGGTCGTAGCTCTGGAAACACCATATATTTT. Translation gives CASSFVGRSSGNTIYF.

This chain connects TRBV7-3 to TRBJ2-7; 9 bases fit TRBD1. The CDR3 loop spans 15 amino acids. Unmatched junction bases numbered 5, after V lost 4 bases and J lost 1 base. Germline V gene data show CDR1 as SGHTA and CDR2 as FQGTGA. The CDR3 loop is CASSSRTGVSYEQYF. The CDR3 DNA follows: TGTGCCAGCAGCTCGCGGACAGGGGTGTCCTACGAGCAGTACTTC.

V usage is TRBV14 and J usage is TRBJ1-4; TRBD1 matches at 7 bases. Germline assignment: CDR1 SGHDN and CDR2 FVKESK. The CDR3 is made up of 16 amino acids. The V and J ends lost 4 bases and 3 bases, in that order; junction bases with no gene match: 8. The CDR3 region is CASSPGWGQPNEKLFF. Here the CDR3 DNA reads TGTGCCAGCAGCCCAGGGTGGGGACAGCCTAATGAAAAACTGTTTTTT.

The chain is built from TRBV27 and TRBJ2-7; 8 bases are shared with TRBD1. The length of the CDR3 is 15 residues. Trimming at V came to 6 bases and at J to 0 bases, leaving 7 bases not matched to a gene. Per germline, CDR1 MNHEY and CDR2 SMNVEV (reference sequence). This chain's CDR3 is CASRTGTGFSYEQYF. CDR3 nucleotide sequence: TGTGCCAGCAGAACCGGGACAGGCTTCTCCTACGAGCAGTACTTC.

The gene calls are TRBV2 and TRBJ2-7; 9 bases match TRBD2. Germline lookup yields CDR1 SNHLY and CDR2 FYNNEI. CDR3 length: 14 residues. V lost 7 bases to trimming and J lost 2 bases; unmatched junction nucleotides: 6. The DNA of the CDR3 is TGTGCCAGCACCCTGACTAGCGGTACCTACGAGCAGTACTTC. Amino acids: CASTLTSGTYEQYF.

The chain has TRBV11-3 and TRBJ2-3; perhaps TRBD1 as D (5 bases). Germline CDR1 SGHNT, CDR2 YENEEA. The CDR3 extends over 14 amino acids. Trimming shortened V by 1 base and J by 2 bases, and 7 bases separated the two germline ends. CDR3 in amino acids: CASSLGQSTDTQYF. CDR3 nucleotide sequence: TGTGCCAGCAGCTTAGGACAGTCCACAGATACGCAGTATTTT.

The J gene is TRBJ2-5, the V gene TRBV9; maybe TRBD1 (5 bases). From germline, CDR1 is SGDLS and CDR2 YYNGEE. This CDR3 has 14 residues. The germline V and J ends were trimmed by 4 bases and 4 bases, with 14 bases remaining between them. The CDR3 DNA is TGTGCCAGCAGCCCACGGATGGGGCCAGAGACCCAGTACTTC. Translated, it gives CASSPRMGPETQYF.

The CDR3 sequence is CAWSVEGGGQPQHF. The CDR3 DNA follows: TGTGCCTGGAGTGTAGAGGGGGGCGGCCAGCCCCAGCATTTT. The chain couples TRBV30 to TRBJ1-5, with D perhaps TRBD1 (6 bases). The CDR3 runs to 14 residues. Trimming pared 0 bases from V and 7 bases from J, leaving 13 bases between. The V gene's germline CDR1 is GTSNPN and CDR2 SVGIG (reference sequence).

This clone was recorded only once. This chain links TRBV7-3 with TRBJ2-7; 11 positions agree with TRBD1. The J segment lost 3 bases and the V segment lost 4 bases, leaving 5 bases of the junction unmatched. Per the germline V gene, CDR1 is SGHTA and CDR2 is FQGTGA. CDR3 length: 15 amino acids. The CDR3 DNA follows: TGTGCCAGCAGCTCCCCGGGACAGGGGGTCTACGAGCAGTACTTC. This gives the protein CASSSPGQGVYEQYF.